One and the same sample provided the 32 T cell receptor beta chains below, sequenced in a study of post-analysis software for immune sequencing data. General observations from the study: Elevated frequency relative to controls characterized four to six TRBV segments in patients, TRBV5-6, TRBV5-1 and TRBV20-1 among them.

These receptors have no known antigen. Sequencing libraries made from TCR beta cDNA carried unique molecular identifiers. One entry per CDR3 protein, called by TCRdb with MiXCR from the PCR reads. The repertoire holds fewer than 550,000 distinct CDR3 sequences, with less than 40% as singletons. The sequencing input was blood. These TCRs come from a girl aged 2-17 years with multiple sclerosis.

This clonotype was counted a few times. The CDR3 protein is CASSYSSVPGVEETQYF. In DNA form, the CDR3 reads TGTGCCAGCAGTTACTCGTCTGTACCTGGTGTGGAAGAGACCCAGTACTTC. The chain is built from TRBV6-5 and TRBJ2-5; D not resolved. The CDR3 is 17 amino acids. V lost 0 bases to trimming and J lost 3 bases, with 17 bases between them. From germline, CDR1 is MNHEY and CDR2 SVGAGI.

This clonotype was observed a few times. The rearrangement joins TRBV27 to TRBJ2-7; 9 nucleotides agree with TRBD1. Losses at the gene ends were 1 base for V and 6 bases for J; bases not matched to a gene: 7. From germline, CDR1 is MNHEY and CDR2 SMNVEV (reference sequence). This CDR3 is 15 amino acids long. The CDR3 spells CASSLYRTGESEQYF. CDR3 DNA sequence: TGTGCCAGCAGTTTATATAGGACAGGGGAAAGCGAGCAGTACTTC.

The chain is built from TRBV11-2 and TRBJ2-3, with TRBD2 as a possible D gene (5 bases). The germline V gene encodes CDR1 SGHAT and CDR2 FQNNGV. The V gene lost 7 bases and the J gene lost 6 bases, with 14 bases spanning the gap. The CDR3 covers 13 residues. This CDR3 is CASNPEEEDTQYF. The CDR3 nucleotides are TGTGCCAGCAATCCGGAGGAGGAGGATACGCAGTATTTT.

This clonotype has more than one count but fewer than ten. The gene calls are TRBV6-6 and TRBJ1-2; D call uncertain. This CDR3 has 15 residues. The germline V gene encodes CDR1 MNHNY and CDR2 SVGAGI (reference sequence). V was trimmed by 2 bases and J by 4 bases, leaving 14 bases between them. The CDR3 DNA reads TGTGCCAGCAGTTACGCAGCCTCAAATAGCTATGGCTACACCTTC. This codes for CASSYAASNSYGYTF.

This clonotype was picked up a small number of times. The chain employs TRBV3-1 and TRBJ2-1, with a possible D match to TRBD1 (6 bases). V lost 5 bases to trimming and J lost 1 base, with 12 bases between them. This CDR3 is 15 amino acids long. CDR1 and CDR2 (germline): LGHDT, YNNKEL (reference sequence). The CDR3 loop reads CASSSGARSYNEQFF. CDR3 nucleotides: TGTGCCAGCAGCTCAGGGGCGAGGTCCTACAATGAGCAGTTCTTC.

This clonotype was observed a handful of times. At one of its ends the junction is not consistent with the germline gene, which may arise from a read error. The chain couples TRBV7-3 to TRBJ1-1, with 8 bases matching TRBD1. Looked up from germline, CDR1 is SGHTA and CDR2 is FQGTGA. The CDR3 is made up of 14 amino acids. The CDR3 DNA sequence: TGTGCCGGCAGCCTGGACAGGGCTGGGCGTGAGGCTTTCTTT. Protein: CAGSLDRAGREAFF.

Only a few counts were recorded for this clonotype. The CDR3 region is CASSSASVRTGDQPQHF. The CDR3 coding sequence is TGCGCCAGCAGCTCCGCTTCGGTCCGGACAGGGGATCAGCCCCAGCATTTT. V gene TRBV5-1 combines with J gene TRBJ1-5; 9 bases line up with TRBD1. Germline lookup yields CDR1 SGHRS and CDR2 YFSETQ. CDR3 length: 17 amino acids. V shed 3 bases, J shed 5 bases, and the junction held 12 bases outside the gene matches.

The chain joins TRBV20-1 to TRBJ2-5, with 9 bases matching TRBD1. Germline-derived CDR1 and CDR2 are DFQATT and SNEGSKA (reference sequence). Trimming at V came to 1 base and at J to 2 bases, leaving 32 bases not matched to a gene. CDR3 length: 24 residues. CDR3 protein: CSARVRGQGTFSPRLVRWQETQYF. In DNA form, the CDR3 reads TGCAGTGCTAGAGTGAGGGGACAGGGCACCTTCTCGCCAAGACTAGTTCGGTGGCAAGAGACCCAGTACTTC.

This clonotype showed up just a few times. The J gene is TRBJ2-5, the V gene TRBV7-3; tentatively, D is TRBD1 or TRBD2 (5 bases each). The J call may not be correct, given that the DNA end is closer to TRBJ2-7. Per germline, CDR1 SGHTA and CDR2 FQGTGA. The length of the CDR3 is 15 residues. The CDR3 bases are TGTGCCAGCAGCTTAACCGCCGGGGCTCAGTACGAGCAGTACTTC. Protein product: CASSLTAGAQYEQYF.

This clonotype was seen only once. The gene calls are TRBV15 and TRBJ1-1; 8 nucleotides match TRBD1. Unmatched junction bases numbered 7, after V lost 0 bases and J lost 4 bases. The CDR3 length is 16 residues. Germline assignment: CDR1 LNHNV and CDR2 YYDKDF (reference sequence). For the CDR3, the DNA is TGTGCCACCAGCAGAGATAGTCAGGGGGCGGGCACTGAAGCTTTCTTT. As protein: CATSRDSQGAGTEAFF.

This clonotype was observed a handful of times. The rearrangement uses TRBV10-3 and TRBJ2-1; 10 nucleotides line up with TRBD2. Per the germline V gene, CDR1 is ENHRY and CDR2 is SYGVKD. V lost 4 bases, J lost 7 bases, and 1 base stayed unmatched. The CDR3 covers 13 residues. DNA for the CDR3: TGTGCCATCAGTGTAGCGGGGGGTAATGAGCAGTTCTTC. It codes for CAISVAGGNEQFF.

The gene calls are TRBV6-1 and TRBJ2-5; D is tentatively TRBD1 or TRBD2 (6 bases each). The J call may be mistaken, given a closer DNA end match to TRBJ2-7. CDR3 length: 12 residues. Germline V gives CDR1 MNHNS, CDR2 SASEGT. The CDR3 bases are TGTGCCAGCAGAAGGGGGGCTCTCGAGCAGTACTTC. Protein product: CASRRGALEQYF.

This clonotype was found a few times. The CDR3 sequence: CASTHNKDRGRPDTQYF. CDR3 nucleotides: TGCGCCAGCACCCACAACAAGGACAGGGGGAGGCCAGATACGCAGTATTTT. The rearrangement links TRBV5-1 to TRBJ2-3, with 10 bases that match TRBD1. Germline lookup yields CDR1 SGHRS and CDR2 YFSETQ. The CDR3 consists of 17 residues. Unmatched junction bases numbered 14, after V lost 6 bases and J lost 4 bases.

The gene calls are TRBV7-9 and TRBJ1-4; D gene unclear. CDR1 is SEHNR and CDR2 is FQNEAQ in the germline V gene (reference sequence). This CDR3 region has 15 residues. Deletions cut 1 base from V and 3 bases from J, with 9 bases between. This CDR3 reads CASSLDSGANEKLFF. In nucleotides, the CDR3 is TGTGCCAGCAGCTTAGATTCTGGGGCTAATGAAAAACTGTTTTTT.

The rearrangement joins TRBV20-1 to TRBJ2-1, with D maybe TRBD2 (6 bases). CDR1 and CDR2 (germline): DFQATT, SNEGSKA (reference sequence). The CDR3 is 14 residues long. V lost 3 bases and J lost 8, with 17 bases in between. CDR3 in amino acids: CSARTRNSQYEQFF. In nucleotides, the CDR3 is TGCAGTGCTAGGACTAGGAACTCCCAATATGAGCAGTTCTTC.

CDR3 region: CASSLGFGNTIYF. The DNA for the CDR3 is TGTGCCAGCAGTTTAGGCTTTGGAAACACCATATATTTT. The chain recombines TRBV27 with TRBJ1-3, with D unresolved. This CDR3 is built from 13 residues. V gave up 2 bases and J gave up 3 bases, with 5 bases separating them. From germline, CDR1 is MNHEY and CDR2 SMNVEV (reference sequence).

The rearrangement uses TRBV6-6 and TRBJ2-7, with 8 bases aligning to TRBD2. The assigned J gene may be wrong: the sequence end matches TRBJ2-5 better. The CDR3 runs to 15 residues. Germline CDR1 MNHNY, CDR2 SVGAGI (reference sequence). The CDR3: CASSLLDGGAETQYF. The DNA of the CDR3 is TGTGCCAGCAGCCTACTGGACGGGGGGGCAGAGACCCAGTACTTC.

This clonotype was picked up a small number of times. CDR3 coding DNA: TGCGCCAGCAGCTTTTCTCCCGGGCAGCTCTACGAGCAGTACTTC. Amino acid sequence: CASSFSPGQLYEQYF. V usage is TRBV5-1 and J usage is TRBJ2-7; no definite D call. This CDR3 contains 15 residues. V lost 2 bases and J 3 bases, leaving 15 bases between the germline ends. Germline-derived CDR1 and CDR2 are SGHRS and YFSETQ. The full variable domain, rest sourced from reference TRBV5-1 and TRBJ2-7, is KAGVTQTPRYLIKTRGQQVTLSCSPISGHRSVSWYQQTPGQGLQFLFEYFSETQRNKGNFPGRFSGRQFSNSRSEMNVSTLELGDSALYLCASSFSPGQLYEQYFGPGTRLTVT.

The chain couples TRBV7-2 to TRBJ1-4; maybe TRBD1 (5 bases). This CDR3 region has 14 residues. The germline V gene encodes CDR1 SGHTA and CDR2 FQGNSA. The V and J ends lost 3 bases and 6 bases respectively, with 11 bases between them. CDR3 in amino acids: CASSFQWGDEKLFF. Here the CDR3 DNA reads TGTGCCAGCAGCTTCCAGTGGGGGGATGAAAAACTGTTTTTT.

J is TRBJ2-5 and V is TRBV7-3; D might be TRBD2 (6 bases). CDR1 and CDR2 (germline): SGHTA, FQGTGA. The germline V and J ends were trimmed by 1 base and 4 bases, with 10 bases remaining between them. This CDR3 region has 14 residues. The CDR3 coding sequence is TGTGCCAGCAGCTTAATGGCGGGGTCAGAGACCCAGTACTTC. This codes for CASSLMAGSETQYF.

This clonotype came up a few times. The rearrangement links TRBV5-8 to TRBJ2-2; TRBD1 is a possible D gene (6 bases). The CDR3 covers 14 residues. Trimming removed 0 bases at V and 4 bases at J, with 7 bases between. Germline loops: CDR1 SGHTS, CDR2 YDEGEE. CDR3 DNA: TGTGCCAGCAGCTTGGGACAGGTCACCGGGGAGCTGTTTTTT. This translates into CASSLGQVTGELFF.

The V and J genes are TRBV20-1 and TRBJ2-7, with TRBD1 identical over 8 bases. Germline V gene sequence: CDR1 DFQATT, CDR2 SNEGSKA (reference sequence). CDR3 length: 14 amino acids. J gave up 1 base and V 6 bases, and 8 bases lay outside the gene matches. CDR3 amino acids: CSATNQGASYEQYF. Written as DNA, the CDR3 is TGCAGTGCAACCAATCAGGGGGCATCCTACGAGCAGTACTTC.

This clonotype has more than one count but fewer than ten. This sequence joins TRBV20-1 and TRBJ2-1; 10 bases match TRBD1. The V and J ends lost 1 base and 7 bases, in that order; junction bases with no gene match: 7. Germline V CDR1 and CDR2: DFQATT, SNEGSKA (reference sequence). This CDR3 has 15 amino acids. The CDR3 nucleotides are TGCAGTGCTAGAGTACTCGGACAGGGGGAGAATGAGCAGTTCTTC. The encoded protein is CSARVLGQGENEQFF.

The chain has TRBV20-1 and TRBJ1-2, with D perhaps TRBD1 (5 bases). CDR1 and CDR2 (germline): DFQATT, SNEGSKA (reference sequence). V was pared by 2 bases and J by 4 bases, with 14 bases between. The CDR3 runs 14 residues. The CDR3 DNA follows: TGCAGTGCTAGACCATCTCAGGGCGCCTATGGCTACACCTTC. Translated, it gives CSARPSQGAYGYTF.

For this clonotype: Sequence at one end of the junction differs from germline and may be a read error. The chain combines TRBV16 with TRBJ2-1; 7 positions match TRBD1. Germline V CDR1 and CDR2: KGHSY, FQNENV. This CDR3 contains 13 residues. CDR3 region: CASSLAGGNGQFF. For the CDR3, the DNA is TGTGCCAGCAGCCTAGCAGGGGGAAATGGGCAGTTCTTC.

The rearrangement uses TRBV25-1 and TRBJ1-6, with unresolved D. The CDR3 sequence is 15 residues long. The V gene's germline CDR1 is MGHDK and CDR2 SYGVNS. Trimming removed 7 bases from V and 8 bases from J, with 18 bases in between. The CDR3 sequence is CASTNTGLSHSPLHF. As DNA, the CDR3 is TGTGCCAGCACCAATACCGGGCTGTCGCATTCACCCCTCCACTTT.

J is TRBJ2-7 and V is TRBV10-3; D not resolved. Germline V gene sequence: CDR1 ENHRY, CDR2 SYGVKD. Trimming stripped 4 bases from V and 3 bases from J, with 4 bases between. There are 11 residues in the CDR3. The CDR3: CAISASYEQYF. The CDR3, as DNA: TGTGCCATCAGTGCTAGCTACGAGCAGTACTTC.

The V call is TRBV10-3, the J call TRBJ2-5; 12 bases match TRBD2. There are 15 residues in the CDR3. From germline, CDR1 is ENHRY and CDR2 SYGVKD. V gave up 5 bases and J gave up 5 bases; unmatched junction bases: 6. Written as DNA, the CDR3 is TGTGCCATCAGTCCCAGGACTAGCGGGGCTGAGACCCAGTACTTC. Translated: CAISPRTSGAETQYF.

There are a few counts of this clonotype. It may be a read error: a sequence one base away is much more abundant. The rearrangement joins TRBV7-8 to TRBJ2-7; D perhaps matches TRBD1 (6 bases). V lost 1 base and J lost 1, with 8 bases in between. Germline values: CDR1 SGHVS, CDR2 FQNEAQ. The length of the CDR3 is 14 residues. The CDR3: CASSLEQGSYEQYF. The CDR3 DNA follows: TGTGCCAGCAGCTTAGAACAGGGTTCCTACGAGCAGTACTTC.

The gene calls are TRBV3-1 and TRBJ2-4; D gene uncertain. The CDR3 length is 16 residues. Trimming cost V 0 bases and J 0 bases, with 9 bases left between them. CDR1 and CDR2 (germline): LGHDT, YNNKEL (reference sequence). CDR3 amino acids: CASSQDADIAKNIQYF. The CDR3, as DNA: TGTGCCAGCAGCCAAGATGCGGATATAGCCAAAAACATTCAGTACTTC.

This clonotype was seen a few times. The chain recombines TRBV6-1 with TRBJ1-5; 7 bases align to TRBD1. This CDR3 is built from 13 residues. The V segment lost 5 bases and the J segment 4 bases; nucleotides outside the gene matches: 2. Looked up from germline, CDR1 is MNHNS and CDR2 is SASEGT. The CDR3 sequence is CASSTQGNQPQHF. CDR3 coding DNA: TGTGCCAGCAGTACACAGGGGAATCAGCCCCAGCATTTT.

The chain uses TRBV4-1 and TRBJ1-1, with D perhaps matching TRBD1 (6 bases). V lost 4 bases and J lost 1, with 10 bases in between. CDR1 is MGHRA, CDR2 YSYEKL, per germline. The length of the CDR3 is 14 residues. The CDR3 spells CASSRKGENTEAFF. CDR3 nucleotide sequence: TGCGCCAGCAGCCGGAAGGGGGAGAACACTGAAGCTTTCTTT.